Described below is a single T cell receptor (beta chain) sequence and its context. The CDR3 sequence is 15 residues long. Germline CDR1 and CDR2: SGHRS and YFSETQ. Losses at the gene ends were 2 bases for V and 0 bases for J; bases not matched to a gene: 4. The record originates from a study of CD8 T cells in Susac syndrome. An amount of RNA that ranged from roughly 0.5 to 1 ug was reverse transcribed with random hexamers. MiXCR, run by TCRdb on the immunoSEQ multiplex PCR reads, gives a single entry per CDR3 protein. This table holds 300,000 to 350,000 distinct CDR3 sequences, 92% found once. This clonotype was obtained from a human donor with multiple sclerosis. Material: CD4+ T cells from PBMCs. The rearrangement uses TRBV5-1 and TRBJ1-1; 7 bases are a match to TRBD1. Here the CDR3 reads CASSLQGPMNTEAFF. CDR3 bases: TGCGCCAGCAGCTTACAGGGGCCCATGAACACTGAAGCTTTCTTT.